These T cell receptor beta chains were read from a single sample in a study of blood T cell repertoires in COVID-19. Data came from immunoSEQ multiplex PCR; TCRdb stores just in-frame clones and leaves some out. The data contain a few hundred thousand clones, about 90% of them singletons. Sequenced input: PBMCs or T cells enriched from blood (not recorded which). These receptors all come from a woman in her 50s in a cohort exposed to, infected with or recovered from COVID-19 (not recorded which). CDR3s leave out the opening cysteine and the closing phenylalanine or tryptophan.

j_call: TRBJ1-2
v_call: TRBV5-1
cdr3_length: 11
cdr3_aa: ASSPAKRSGYT

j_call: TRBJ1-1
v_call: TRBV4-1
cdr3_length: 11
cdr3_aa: ASSQDPGTEAF

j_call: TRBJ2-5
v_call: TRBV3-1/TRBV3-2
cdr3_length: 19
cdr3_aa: ASSQKRFRLAGSIGIETQY

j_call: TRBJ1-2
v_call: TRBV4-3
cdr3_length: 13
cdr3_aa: ASSPRQGRNYGYT

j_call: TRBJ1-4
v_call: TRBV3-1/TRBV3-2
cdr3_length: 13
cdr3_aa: ASSQEGQGSGKLF

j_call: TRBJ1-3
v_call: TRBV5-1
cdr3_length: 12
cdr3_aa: ASSTGRSGNTIY

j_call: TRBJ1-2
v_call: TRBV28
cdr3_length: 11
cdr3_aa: ASSFSGRSGYT

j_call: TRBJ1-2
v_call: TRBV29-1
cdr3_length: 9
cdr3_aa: SVGQDEGYT

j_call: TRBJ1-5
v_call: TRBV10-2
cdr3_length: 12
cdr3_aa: ASSSGQSNQPQH

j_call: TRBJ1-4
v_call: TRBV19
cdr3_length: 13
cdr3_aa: ASSRHRGLREKLF

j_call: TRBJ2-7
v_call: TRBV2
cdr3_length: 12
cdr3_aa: ASSEAAGGPGEY

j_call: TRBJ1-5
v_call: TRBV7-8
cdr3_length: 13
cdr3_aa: ASSRTGLGNQPQH

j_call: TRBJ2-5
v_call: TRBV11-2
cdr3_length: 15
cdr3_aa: ASSLRGTSGNLETQY

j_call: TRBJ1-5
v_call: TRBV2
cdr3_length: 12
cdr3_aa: ASSSFAGGQPQH

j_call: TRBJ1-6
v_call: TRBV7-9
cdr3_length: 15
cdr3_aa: ASSLALGGRGNSPLH

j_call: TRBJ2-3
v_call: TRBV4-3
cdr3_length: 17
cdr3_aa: ASSQDLTVGTSAPDTQY

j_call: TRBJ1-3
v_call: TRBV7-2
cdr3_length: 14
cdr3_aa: ASSSGQAISGNTIY

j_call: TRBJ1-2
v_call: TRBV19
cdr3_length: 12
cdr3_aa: ASKRRRENYGYT

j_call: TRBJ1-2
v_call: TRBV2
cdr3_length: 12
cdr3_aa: ASRDSLGGYGYT

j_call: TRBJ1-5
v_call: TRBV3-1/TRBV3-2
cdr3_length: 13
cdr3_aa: ASSQDLRADQPQH

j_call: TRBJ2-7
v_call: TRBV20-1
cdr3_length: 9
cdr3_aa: SATTGPEQY

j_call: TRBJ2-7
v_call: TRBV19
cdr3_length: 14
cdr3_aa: ASSNPGGGAGYEQY

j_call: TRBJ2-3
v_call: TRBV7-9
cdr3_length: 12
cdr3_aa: ASSNNRGTDTQY

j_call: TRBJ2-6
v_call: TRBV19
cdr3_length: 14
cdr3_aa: ASSIFEGSGANVLT

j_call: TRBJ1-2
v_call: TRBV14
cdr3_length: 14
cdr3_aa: ASSQDGGTGLYGYT

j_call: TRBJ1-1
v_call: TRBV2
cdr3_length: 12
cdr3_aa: ASSAGPGGTEAF

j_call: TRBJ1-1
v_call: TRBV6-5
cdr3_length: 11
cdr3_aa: ASNDRLNTEAF

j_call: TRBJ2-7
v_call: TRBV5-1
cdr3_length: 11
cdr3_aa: ASSLVQGYEQY

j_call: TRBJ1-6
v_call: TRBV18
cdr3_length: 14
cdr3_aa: ASSPNRGLSNSPLH

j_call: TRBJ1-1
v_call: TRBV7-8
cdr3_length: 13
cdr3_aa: ASSLRGQPQGVAF

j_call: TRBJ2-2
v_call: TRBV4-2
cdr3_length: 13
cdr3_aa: ASSQDSGGTGELF

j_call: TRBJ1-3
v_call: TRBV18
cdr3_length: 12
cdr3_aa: ASSPKTGVFPIY

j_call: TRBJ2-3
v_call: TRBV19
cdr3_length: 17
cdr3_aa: ASSAMTSGSTSSTDTQY

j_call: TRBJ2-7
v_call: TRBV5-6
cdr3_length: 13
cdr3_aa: ARSLAGGGETEQY

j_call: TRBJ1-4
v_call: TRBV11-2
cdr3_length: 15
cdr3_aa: ASSFSNSFQSNEKLF

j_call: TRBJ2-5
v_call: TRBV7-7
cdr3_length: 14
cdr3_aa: ASSLAGTGGKETQY

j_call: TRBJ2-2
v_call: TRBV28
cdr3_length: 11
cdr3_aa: ASSLAGLRELF

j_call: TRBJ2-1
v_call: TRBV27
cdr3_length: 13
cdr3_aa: ASSYTPGQYNEQF

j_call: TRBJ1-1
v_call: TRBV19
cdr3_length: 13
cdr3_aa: ASSTGGHLNTEAF

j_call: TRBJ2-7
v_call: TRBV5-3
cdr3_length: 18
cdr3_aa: ARSRSICRDRGYPGGEQY